This TCR beta chain appears in the sequencing data of a study of response to subunit inactivated influenza vaccine. Via MiXCR, TCRdb re-called the RT-PCR reads, giving one row per CDR3 protein. This table holds under 750,000 distinct CDR3 sequences, 12% found once. Comment on this clonotype: Its target is unknown.

Whole-study results and caveats: Only a handful of new T cells, the authors suggested, are recruited with each seasonal influenza vaccination.

The sequencing used PBMCs from blood, collected on the day of vaccination. The sequence derives from a man in his fifties or sixties who received an inactivated influenza vaccine.

CDR3 DNA: TGTGCCATCAGTGAGTCTAGTAGGGGGACAGGGGGTAGCAGCAATCAGCCCCAGCATTTT. Protein product: CAISESSRGTGGSSNQPQHF. V gene TRBV10-3 combines with J gene TRBJ1-5; TRBD1 matches at 11 bases. With V trimmed by 0 bases and J by 1 base, 11 bases remained unmatched. The CDR3 runs to 20 residues. Germline values: CDR1 ENHRY, CDR2 SYGVKD.